The entry below gives a single T cell receptor beta chain sequence along with its context. The assay was immunoSEQ multiplex PCR, and TCRdb's table has in-frame clones only and misses some. The table records 130,000 to 150,000 clones, roughly 85% of them present only once. CDR1 and CDR2 (germline): LGHNA, YSLEER. The CDR3 covers 19 residues. V was clipped by 0 bases and J by 0 bases; unmatched bases: 8. This sample is drawn from a study of blood T cell repertoires in COVID-19. Overall study: Acute and convalescent COVID-19 specimens originated in the United States, Italy and Spain.

The sample comprised peripheral blood. The source of this sequence is a woman aged 60-75 years with COVID-19, enrolled during active disease. This chain connects TRBV4-3 to TRBJ2-1, with 10 bases identical to TRBD2. CDR3 protein: CASSQDLTSGRHSYNEQFF. DNA for the CDR3: TGCGCCAGCAGCCAAGATCTGACTAGCGGGCGACACTCCTACAATGAGCAGTTCTTC.